The sample holds many counts of the clone carrying this TCR beta chain. The data belong to a study of T-cell reconstitution after alpha-beta-depleted transplantation in children. Preparing the TCRbeta library involved the use of unique molecular identifiers. TCRdb passed the PCR reads through MiXCR, listing each CDR3 protein once. The sample yields 600,000 to 700,000 distinct CDR3 sequences, over 10% seen once. J was trimmed by 6 bases and V by 6 bases; bases with no gene match: 11. The CDR3 is 15 residues long. Germline CDR1 SGHRS, CDR2 YFSETQ. The receptor's source is a girl aged 2 to 9 with congenital amegakaryocytic thrombocytopenia, due to receive a stem cell transplant. The V and J genes are TRBV5-1 and TRBJ2-1; TRBD2 agrees at 8 bases. The material sequenced was PBMCs, taken before TCRalphabeta/CD19-depleted stem cell transplant. CDR3 in DNA: TGCGCCAGCACCGTCACTCGGGAGGGCCGCAATGAGCAGTTCTTC. This codes for CASTVTREGRNEQFF.